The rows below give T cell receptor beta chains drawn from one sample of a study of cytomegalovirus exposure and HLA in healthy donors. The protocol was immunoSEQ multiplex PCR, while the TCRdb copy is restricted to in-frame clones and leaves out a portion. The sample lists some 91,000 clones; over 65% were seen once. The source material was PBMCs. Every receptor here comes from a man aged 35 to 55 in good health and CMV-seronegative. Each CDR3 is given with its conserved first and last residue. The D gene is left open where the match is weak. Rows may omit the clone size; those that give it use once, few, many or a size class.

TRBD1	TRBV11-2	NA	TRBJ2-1	TGTGCCAGCAGCGACCTCGGGACAGGGGGAAATGAGCAGTTCTTC	CASSDLGTGGNEQFF
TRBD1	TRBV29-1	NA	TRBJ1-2	TGCAGCGTTGATAGGCAGGGGGTCTATGGCTACACCTTC	CSVDRQGVYGYTF
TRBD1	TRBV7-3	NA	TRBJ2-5	TGTGCCAGCAGCTTAACCGGGACAGGGGTAGAGACCCAGTACTTC	CASSLTGTGVETQYF
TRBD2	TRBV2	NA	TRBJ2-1	TGTGCCAGCAGTGGTGCTAGCGGGGCATTCACTGAGCAGTTCTTC	CASSGASGAFTEQFF
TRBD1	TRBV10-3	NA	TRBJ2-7	TGTGCCATCAGGGGGACAGAGTCCTACGAGCAGTACTTC	CAIRGTESYEQYF
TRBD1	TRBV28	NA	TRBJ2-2	TGTGCCAGCATCGCCTTCCAGGGGGCCACCGGGGAGCTGTTTTTT	CASIAFQGATGELFF
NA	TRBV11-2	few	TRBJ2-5	TGTGCCAGCAGCTTAGGCGGCCCTCAAGAGACCCAGTACTTC	CASSLGGPQETQYF
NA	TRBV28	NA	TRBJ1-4	TGTGCCAGCAGTTTATTGGGAGGGTTGCGGGAAAAACTGTTTTTT	CASSLLGGLREKLFF
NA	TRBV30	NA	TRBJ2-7	TGTGCCTGGAGTACAGGCTACGAGCAGTACTTC	CAWSTGYEQYF
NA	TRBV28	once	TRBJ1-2	TGTGCCAGCAGTTTAGCGGGGATCTATGGCTACACCTTC	CASSLAGIYGYTF
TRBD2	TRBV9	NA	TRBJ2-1	TGTGCCAGCAGCGGAGTCCGGGGGGGGTACAATGAGCAGTTCTTC	CASSGVRGGYNEQFF
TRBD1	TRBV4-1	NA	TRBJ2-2	TGCGCCAGCAGCCAGGGGGACAGGGACACCGGGGAGCTGTTTTTT	CASSQGDRDTGELFF